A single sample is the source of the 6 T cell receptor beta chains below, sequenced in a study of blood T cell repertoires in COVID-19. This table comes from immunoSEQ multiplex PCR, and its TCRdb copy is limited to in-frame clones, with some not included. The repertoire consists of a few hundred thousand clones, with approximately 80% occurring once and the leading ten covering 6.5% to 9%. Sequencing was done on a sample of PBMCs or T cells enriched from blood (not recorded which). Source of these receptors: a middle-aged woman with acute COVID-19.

The DNA of the CDR3 is TGTGCCAGCAGCCAACCCTTTAGCGGGAGGGCGTCCAATGAGCAGTTCTTC. This codes for CASSQPFSGRASNEQFF. This chain joins TRBV3-1 (or the pseudogene TRBV3-2) and TRBJ2-1, with 11 bases fitting TRBD2. Germline CDR1 and CDR2: LGHDT and YNNKEL (reference sequence). Germline trimming cut 2 bases from V and 6 bases from J; bases unmatched to any gene: 9. The CDR3 covers 17 residues.

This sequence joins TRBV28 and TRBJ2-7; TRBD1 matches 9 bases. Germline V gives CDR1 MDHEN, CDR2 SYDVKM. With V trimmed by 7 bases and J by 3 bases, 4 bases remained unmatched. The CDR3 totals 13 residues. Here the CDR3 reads CASIGQGYYEQYF. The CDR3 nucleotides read TGTGCCAGCATTGGACAGGGGTACTACGAGCAGTACTTC.

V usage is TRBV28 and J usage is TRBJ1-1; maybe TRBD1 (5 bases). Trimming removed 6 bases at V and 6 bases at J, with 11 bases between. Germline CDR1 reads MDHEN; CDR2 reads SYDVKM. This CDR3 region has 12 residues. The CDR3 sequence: CASRRRGAEAFF. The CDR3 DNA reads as TGTGCCAGCAGACGGCGGGGCGCTGAAGCTTTCTTT.

The CDR3 spells CATRTGEATEAFF. CDR3 DNA: TGTGCCACCAGGACAGGGGAGGCGACTGAAGCTTTCTTT. The V and J genes are TRBV19 and TRBJ1-1, with 9 positions matching TRBD1. The CDR3 loop spans 13 amino acids. Germline trimming cut 10 bases from V and 5 bases from J; bases unmatched to any gene: 8. The germline gives CDR1 LNHDA, CDR2 SQIVND (reference sequence). Together with reference TRBV19 and TRBJ1-1, the CDR3 gives the full variable domain: DGGITQSPKYLFRKEGQNVTLSCEQNLNHDAMYWYRQDPGQGLRLIYYSQIVNDFQKGDIAEGYSVSREKKESFPLTVTSAQKNPTAFYLCATRTGEATEAFFGQGTRLTVV.

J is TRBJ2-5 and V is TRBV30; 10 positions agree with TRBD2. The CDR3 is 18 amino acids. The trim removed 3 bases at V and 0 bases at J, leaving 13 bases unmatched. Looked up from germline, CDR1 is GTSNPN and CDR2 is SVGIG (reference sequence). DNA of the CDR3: TGTGCCTGGAGCGGAGGTAGCACTAGCGGGGCCTACCAAGAGACCCAGTACTTC. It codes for CAWSGGSTSGAYQETQYF.

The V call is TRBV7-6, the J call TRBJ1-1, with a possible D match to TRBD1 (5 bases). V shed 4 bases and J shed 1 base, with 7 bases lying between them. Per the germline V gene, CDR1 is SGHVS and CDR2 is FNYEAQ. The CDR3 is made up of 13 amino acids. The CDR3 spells CASSYQGNTEAFF. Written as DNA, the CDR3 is TGTGCCAGCAGCTACCAGGGGAACACTGAAGCTTTCTTT.